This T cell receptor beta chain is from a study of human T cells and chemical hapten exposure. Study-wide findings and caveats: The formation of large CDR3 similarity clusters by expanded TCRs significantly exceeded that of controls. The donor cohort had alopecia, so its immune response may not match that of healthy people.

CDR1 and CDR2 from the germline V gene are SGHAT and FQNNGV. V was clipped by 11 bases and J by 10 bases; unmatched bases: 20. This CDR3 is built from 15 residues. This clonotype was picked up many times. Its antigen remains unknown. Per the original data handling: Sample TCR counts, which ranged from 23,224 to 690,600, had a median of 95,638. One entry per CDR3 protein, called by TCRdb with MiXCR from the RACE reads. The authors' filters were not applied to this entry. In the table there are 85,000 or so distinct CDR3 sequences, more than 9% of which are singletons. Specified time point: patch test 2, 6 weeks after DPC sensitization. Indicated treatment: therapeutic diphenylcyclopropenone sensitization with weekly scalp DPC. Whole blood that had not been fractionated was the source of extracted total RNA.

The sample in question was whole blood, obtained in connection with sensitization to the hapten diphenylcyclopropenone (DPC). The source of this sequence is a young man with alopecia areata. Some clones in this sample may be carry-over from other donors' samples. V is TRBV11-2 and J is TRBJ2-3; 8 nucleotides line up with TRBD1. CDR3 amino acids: CAANDWTGSSLAQYF. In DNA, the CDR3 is TGTGCCGCCAATGATTGGACAGGGTCTTCTCTTGCGCAGTATTTT. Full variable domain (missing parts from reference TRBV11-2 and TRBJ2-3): EAGVAQSPRYKIIEKRQSVAFWCNPISGHATLYWYQQILGQGPKLLIQFQNNGVVDDSQLPKDRFSAERLKGVDSTLKIQPAKLEDSAVYLCAANDWTGSSLAQYFGPGTRLTVL.